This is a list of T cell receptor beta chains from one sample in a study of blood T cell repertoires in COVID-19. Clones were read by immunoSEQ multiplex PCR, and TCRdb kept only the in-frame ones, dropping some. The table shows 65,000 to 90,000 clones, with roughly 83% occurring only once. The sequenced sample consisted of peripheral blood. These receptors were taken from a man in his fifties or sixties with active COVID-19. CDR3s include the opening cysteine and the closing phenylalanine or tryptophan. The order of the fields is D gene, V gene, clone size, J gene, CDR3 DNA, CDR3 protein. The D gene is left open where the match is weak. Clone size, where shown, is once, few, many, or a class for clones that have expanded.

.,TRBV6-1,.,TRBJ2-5,TGTGCCAGCAGTGGAAACACGTTAGCAGGGCCCTTGGAGACCCAGTACTTC,CASSGNTLAGPLETQYF
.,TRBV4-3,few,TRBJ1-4,TGCGCCAGCAGCCAAGATCAAAAGCAGGGGTCGCGGGAAAAACTGTTTTTT,CASSQDQKQGSREKLFF
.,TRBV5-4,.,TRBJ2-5,TGTGCCAGCAGCACACGTAACCTCAGGGGGGAAGAGACCCAGTACTTC,CASSTRNLRGEETQYF
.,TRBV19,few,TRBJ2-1,TGTGCCAGTAGTCTCGGCCCTCTGGAGAACAATGAGCAGTTCTTC,CASSLGPLENNEQFF
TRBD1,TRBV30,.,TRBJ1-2,TGTGCCTGGAGTGGGCAGGGGGCGCAAGGCTACACCTTC,CAWSGQGAQGYTF
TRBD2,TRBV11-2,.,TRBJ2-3,TGTGCCAGCAGCTTTATAGCGGGAGGGGCAGATACGCAGTATTTT,CASSFIAGGADTQYF
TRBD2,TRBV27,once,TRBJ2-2,TGTGCCAGCCGCCCAGCGGGGGCCATGAACACCGGGGAGCTGTTTTTT,CASRPAGAMNTGELFF
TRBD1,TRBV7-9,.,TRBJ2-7,TGTGCCAGCAGCGACTGGGACAGGTCCTACGAGCAGTACTTC,CASSDWDRSYEQYF
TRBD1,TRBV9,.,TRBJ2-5,TGTGCCAGCAGCGCCCGGGACAGGGGGCATGTGACCCAGTACTTC,CASSARDRGHVTQYF
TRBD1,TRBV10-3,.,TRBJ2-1,TGTGCCATCAGGGAGGACGGGACAGGGGTTTGGAATGAGCAGTTCTTC,CAIREDGTGVWNEQFF
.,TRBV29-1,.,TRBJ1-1,TGCAGCGCTGAAACAGGGTCGGGGGGTGAAGCTTTCTTT,CSAETGSGGEAFF
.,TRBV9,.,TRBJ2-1,TGTGCCAGCAGCGTAGTTGGACTAACCAGCTCCTACAATGAGCAGTTCTTC,CASSVVGLTSSYNEQFF
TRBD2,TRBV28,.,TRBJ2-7,TGTGCCAGCAGTCCCCCTTTAGCGGGGGGGCTATACGAGCAGTACTTC,CASSPPLAGGLYEQYF
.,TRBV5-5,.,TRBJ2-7,TGTGCCAGCAGCTTGGAGCCGGGTTACGAGCAGTACTTC,CASSLEPGYEQYF
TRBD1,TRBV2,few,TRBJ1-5,TGTGCCAGCAGGGCAGGGGGAAATAGCAATCAGCCCCAGCATTTT,CASRAGGNSNQPQHF
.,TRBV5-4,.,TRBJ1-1,TGTGCCAGCAGCTTGGAAGGAGGCCTGGTGAACACTGAAGCTTTCTTT,CASSLEGGLVNTEAFF
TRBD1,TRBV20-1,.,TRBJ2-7,TGCAGTGCTAATGAGGGGACAGGCCGCCACGAGCAGTACTTC,CSANEGTGRHEQYF
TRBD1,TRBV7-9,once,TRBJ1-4,TGTGCCAGCAGCTTAGCACAGGGGGTTTATGAAAAACTGTTTTTT,CASSLAQGVYEKLFF
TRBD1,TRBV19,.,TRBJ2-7,TGTGCCAGTTCACGGGACAGGGCAACCTACGAGCAGTACTTC,CASSRDRATYEQYF
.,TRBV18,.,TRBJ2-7,TGTGCCAGCTCACTGTCATTGAGCTCCTACGAGCAGTACTTC,CASSLSLSSYEQYF
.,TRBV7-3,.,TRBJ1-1,TGTGCCAGCAGCTCACAGGTTTCCACTGAAGCTTTCTTT,CASSSQVSTEAFF
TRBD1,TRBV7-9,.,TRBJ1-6,TGTGCCAGCAGCCGAGAGGGACAGAATAATTCACCCCTCCACTTT,CASSREGQNNSPLHF
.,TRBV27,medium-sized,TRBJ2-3,TGTGCCAGCAGCTTCGGACACCCTAGCACAGATACGCAGTATTTT,CASSFGHPSTDTQYF
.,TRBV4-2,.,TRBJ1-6,TGTGCCAGCAGCCAAGGTGAAGGGGGAGCCTATAATTCACCCCTCCACTTT,CASSQGEGGAYNSPLHF
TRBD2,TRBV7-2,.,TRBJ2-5,TGTGCCAGCAGCCCCCCTCGCGGGGGGAGGGAGACCCAGTACTTC,CASSPPRGGRETQYF
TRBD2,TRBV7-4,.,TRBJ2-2,TGTGCCAGCAGCTCGGTATGGGACGCAGGACTAGCGGGAGACACCGGGGAGCTGTTTTTT,CASSSVWDAGLAGDTGELFF
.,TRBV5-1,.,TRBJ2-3,TGCGCCAGCAGCCGGACTGGATATTACACAGATACGCAGTATTTT,CASSRTGYYTDTQYF
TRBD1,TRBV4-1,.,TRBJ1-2,TGCGCCAGCAGCCAGTCTTTCACAATTGGGACAGGGGATGGCTACACCTTC,CASSQSFTIGTGDGYTF
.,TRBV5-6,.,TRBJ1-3,TGTGCCAGCAGCCCGGGACACGACTCTGGAAACACCATATATTTT,CASSPGHDSGNTIYF
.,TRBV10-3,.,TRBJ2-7,TGTGCCATCAGTGAGGGCAGCCCTGGGGGGGAGCAGTACTTC,CAISEGSPGGEQYF
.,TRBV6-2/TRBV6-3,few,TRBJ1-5,TGTGCCAGCAGTTCCGCGACAGGCGGAAATCAGCCCCAGCATTTT,CASSSATGGNQPQHF
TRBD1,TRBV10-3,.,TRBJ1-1,TGTGCCATTCAACAGGGGGCAAACACTGAAGCTTTCTTT,CAIQQGANTEAFF
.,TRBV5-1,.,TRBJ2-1,TGCGCCAGCAGCTTGGACAGGCAGCAGTTCTTC,CASSLDRQQFF
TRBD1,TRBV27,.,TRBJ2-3,TGTGCCAGCAGTTTAGGACAGGCCTATAGCACAGATACGCAGTATTTT,CASSLGQAYSTDTQYF
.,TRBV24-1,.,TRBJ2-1,TGTGCCACCAGTGACCTCCCAGGGGCTGGACAGTTCTTC,CATSDLPGAGQFF